Reported below is one T cell receptor beta chain. The record originates from a study of Ad26.COV2.S vaccination and SARS-CoV-2 variants. V lost 4 bases, J lost 5 bases, and 11 bases stayed unmatched. Germline V gene data show CDR1 as SGHKS and CDR2 as YYEKEE (reference sequence). The CDR3 consists of 16 residues. Assay: immunoSEQ multiplex PCR; the TCRdb copy retains only in-frame clones and omits some. The data show around 350,000 clones, approximately 90% seen once. This sample comprised peripheral blood, obtained after recovery from COVID-19. This sequence was found in a human donor who had recovered from COVID-19. The V gene is TRBV5-5, the J gene TRBJ2-5, with 10 bases matching TRBD2. This CDR3 is CASSLGPSGGLETQYF. As DNA, the CDR3 is TGTGCCAGCAGCCTTGGCCCTAGCGGGGGTCTGGAGACCCAGTACTTC.